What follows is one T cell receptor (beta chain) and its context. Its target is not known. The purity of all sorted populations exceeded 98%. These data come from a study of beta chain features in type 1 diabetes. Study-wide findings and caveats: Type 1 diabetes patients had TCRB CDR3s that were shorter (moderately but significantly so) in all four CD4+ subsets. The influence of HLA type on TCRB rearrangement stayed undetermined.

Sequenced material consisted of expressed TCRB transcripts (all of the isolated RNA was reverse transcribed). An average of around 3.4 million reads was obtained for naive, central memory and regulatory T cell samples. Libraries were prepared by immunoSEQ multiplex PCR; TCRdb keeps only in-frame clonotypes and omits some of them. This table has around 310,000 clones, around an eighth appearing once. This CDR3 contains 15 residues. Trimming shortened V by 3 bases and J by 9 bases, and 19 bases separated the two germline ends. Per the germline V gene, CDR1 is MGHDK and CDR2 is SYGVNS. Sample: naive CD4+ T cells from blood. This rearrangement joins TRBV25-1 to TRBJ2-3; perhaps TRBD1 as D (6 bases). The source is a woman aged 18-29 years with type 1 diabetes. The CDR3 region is CASSDLDSARTTQYF. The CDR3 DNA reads TGTGCCAGCAGTGATCTGGACAGTGCTCGAACCACGCAGTATTTT.